This is a list of T cell receptor beta chains from one sample in a study of shared clonotypes between healthy human individuals. Sequencing was performed with immunoSEQ multiplex PCR; in TCRdb, only in-frame clones are kept and a portion is missing. This table holds about 2.4 million clones, approximately 93% found once. Sequenced input: naive CD4+ T cells from PBMCs. Receptor source: a man between 18 and 35 years old in good health. Some clones in this sample may be carry-over from other donors' samples. Each CDR3 is given with its conserved first and last residue. The D gene is left open where the match is weak. Clone size is stated in some rows and not others, as once, few, many or a class when expanded.

cdr3_aa cdr3_nt v_call clone_size j_call d_call
CASSFGGTPLSEYEQYF TGTGCCAGCAGTTTCGGGGGGACTCCCCTTTCTGAATACGAGCAGTACTTC TRBV2 . TRBJ2-7 TRBD2
CASSLQTIGGNTIYF TGCGCCAGCAGCTTGCAGACGATCGGGGGAAACACCATATATTTT TRBV5-1 once TRBJ1-3 .
CASSVDRGQETQYF TGTGCCAGCAGTGTGGACAGGGGGCAAGAGACCCAGTACTTC TRBV2 . TRBJ2-5 TRBD1
CSATGGNTIYF TGCAGTGCAACAGGGGGGAACACCATATATTTT TRBV20-1 . TRBJ1-3 TRBD1
CASSSYRGQPQHF TGTGCCAGCAGTTCATACAGGGGGCAGCCCCAGCATTTT TRBV28 . TRBJ1-5 TRBD1
CASNFGWGMETQYF TGTGCCAGCAACTTCGGATGGGGCATGGAGACCCAGTACTTC TRBV5-6 once TRBJ2-5 .
CASSDPTGMTNEKLFF TGTGCCAGCAGTGATCCGACAGGGATGACTAATGAAAAACTGTTTTTT TRBV25-1 . TRBJ1-4 TRBD1
CASCRVLGSPLHF TGTGCCAGCTGTAGGGTTCTGGGTTCACCCCTCCACTTT TRBV6-5 . TRBJ1-6 .
CASSEQGASYTEAFF TGTGCCAGCAGCGAACAGGGGGCTAGTTACACTGAAGCTTTCTTT TRBV2 . TRBJ1-1 TRBD1
CASSHVAAGELFF TGCGCCAGCAGCCACGTAGCGGCCGGGGAGCTGTTTTTT TRBV4-3 . TRBJ2-2 .
CASSSSNSNQPQHF TGTGCCAGTTCATCAAGTAATAGCAATCAGCCCCAGCATTTT TRBV30 few TRBJ1-5 .
CASSLRDGGSYEQYF TGTGCCAGCAGCTTGAGGGACGGAGGCTCCTACGAGCAGTACTTC TRBV9 . TRBJ2-7 .
CASSLVGTAMNTEAFF TGTGCCAGCAGCTTAGTAGGGACAGCGATGAACACTGAAGCTTTCTTT TRBV7-3 . TRBJ1-1 TRBD1
CSVASGTSGREETQYF TGCAGCGTTGCTTCCGGGACTAGCGGGAGGGAAGAGACCCAGTACTTC TRBV29-1 . TRBJ2-5 TRBD2
CASSPYEAGANVLTF TGTGCCAGCTCACCCTACGAGGCTGGGGCCAACGTCCTGACTTTC TRBV18 . TRBJ2-6 .
CASSPQLGTRANEQFF TGTGCCAGCAGTCCCCAGCTTGGGACTAGGGCCAATGAGCAGTTCTTC TRBV6-6 . TRBJ2-1 TRBD2
CASSLKAGDGYTF TGTGCCAGCAGCTTAAAAGCCGGGGATGGCTACACCTTC TRBV7-3 . TRBJ1-2 .
CASSQRGGNGNTIYF TGTGCCAGCAGCCAAAGAGGGGGCAATGGAAACACCATATATTTT TRBV6-1 . TRBJ1-3 TRBD1
CASSFNGQGPSGNTIYF TGTGCCAGCAGCTTCAACGGACAGGGACCCTCTGGAAACACCATATATTTT TRBV11-2 . TRBJ1-3 TRBD1
CSARTSTEQYF TGCAGTGCTAGGACTTCCACCGAGCAGTACTTC TRBV20-1 . TRBJ2-7 .
CASSFPGAHGYTF TGTGCCAGCAGCTTCCCGGGGGCCCATGGCTACACCTTC TRBV5-6 once TRBJ1-2 .
CASSLTSLNTEAFF TGTGCCAGCAGCTTAACTAGCCTCAACACTGAAGCTTTCTTT TRBV7-3 . TRBJ1-1 .
CAIRRESDTEAFF TGTGCCATCAGGAGGGAGTCGGACACTGAAGCTTTCTTT TRBV10-3 . TRBJ1-1 .
CASMVVQDGYTF TGTGCCAGCATGGTAGTCCAAGATGGCTACACCTTC TRBV2 few TRBJ1-2 .
CASSYSGAYEQYF TGTGCCAGCAGTTATTCAGGGGCCTACGAGCAGTACTTC TRBV27 . TRBJ2-7 .
CASSMGGRNQPQHF TGTGCCAGTTCAATGGGGGGGCGGAATCAGCCCCAGCATTTT TRBV6-5 . TRBJ1-5 .
CASSQGTGLGEQFF TGCGCCAGCAGCCAAGGGACAGGGTTGGGTGAGCAGTTCTTC TRBV4-3 . TRBJ2-1 TRBD1
CASSAGEGGQETQYF TGTGCCAGCTCAGCCGGTGAGGGTGGGCAAGAGACCCAGTACTTC TRBV18 . TRBJ2-5 .